Sequencing of this T cell receptor (beta chain) was carried out in a study of CD8 T cells in ankylosing spondylitis. Study-wide results and limits: In peripheral blood, disease-linked CD8+ clones occurred at relatively low frequencies.

TCRdb passed the 5' RACE reads through MiXCR, listing each CDR3 protein once. The sample has 30,000 to 45,000 distinct CDR3 sequences, about 15% seen once; the top ten hold 45%. The J segment lost 6 bases and the V segment lost 6 bases, leaving 8 bases of the junction unmatched. The CDR3 contains 15 residues. Germline CDR1 and CDR2: SNHLY and FYNNEI. A remark on this clonotype: Antigen specificity is unknown.

The sequence derives from a male donor with ankylosing spondylitis or in good health (not recorded which). The specimen sequenced was blood. The chain is built from TRBV2 and TRBJ2-1, with TRBD2 matching 10 bases. The CDR3 region has the DNA TGTGCCAGCAGAAAAAGCGGGGGGGCCAGCAATGAGCAGTTCTTC. Translating gives CASRKSGGASNEQFF.